This TCR beta chain was sequenced for a study of blood T cell repertoires in COVID-19. Background on the study: From T cells, B-cell-depleted T cells, or PBMCs came the material, which was cDNA or gDNA.

This clone was counted between two and nine times. The junction shows a germline mismatch at one end, possibly a read error. The CDR3 consists of 13 residues. Germline V gene sequence: CDR1 PRHDT, CDR2 FYEKMQ (reference sequence). Source study methods: Amplification of reference gene primers provided the estimated nucleated cell counts. Clones were sequenced by immunoSEQ multiplex PCR, and TCRdb holds only the in-frame ones, with some missing. V and J calls and clone size are those listed in that table; D and trimming were worked out from the DNA. Here the sample spans tens of thousands of clones, roughly 68% being singletons.

This rearrangement joins TRBV13 to TRBJ1-2; D is possibly TRBD1 (6 bases). Input material: peripheral blood. This receptor was taken from an elderly man with acute or convalescent COVID-19. CDR3 amino acids: CASSSEKFRDNIF. In DNA, the CDR3 is TGTGCCAGCAGCTCCGAAAAATTCCGGGACAACATCTTC.